The 23 T cell receptor beta chains reported below all come from one sample, sequenced in a study of blood T cell repertoires in COVID-19. The assay was immunoSEQ multiplex PCR, and TCRdb's table has in-frame clones only and misses some. This table has some 250,000 clones, 85% to 90% appearing once. Material for sequencing was peripheral blood. These receptors came from a woman in her thirties or forties who had recovered from COVID-19.

As to this clone: Other DNA sequences in this specimen translate into the identical CDR3. The V call is TRBV20-1, the J call TRBJ2-7; 8 positions match TRBD2. CDR1 is DFQATT, CDR2 SNEGSKA, per germline (reference sequence). The CDR3 runs 13 residues. Trimming removed 3 bases from V and 5 bases from J; junction bases left unmatched: 6. The CDR3 DNA reads as TGCAGTGCTAGTGGGGGACTAGGGGACGAGCAGTACTTC. This gives the protein CSASGGLGDEQYF.

This clone appeared once. J is TRBJ2-1 and V is TRBV24-1; TRBD2 matches at 7 bases. The CDR3 contains 15 residues. Germline lookup yields CDR1 KGHDR and CDR2 SFDVKD. V lost 2 bases and J lost 6; bases outside the gene matches: 6. CDR3 sequence: CATSDSGDYRNEQFF. The CDR3 region has the DNA TGTGCCACCAGTGATTCGGGGGACTATCGCAATGAGCAGTTCTTC.

This clone has only one observation. V is TRBV27 and J is TRBJ2-3, with 7 bases matching TRBD2. This CDR3 spans 15 amino acids. Trimming removed 3 bases from V and 6 bases from J; junction bases left unmatched: 9. Germline V gives CDR1 MNHEY, CDR2 SMNVEV (reference sequence). CDR3 DNA: TGTGCCAGCAGTTTGGTTCGCGGGAGAACTGATACGCAGTATTTT. Protein product: CASSLVRGRTDTQYF.

The rearrangement joins TRBV10-2 to TRBJ2-7; 7 bases agree with TRBD2. The CDR3 has 15 residues. Trimming took 4 bases from V and 3 from J; bases not matched to a gene: 9. The germline V gene encodes CDR1 WSHSY and CDR2 SAAADI. CDR3 region: CASSGGGTPFYEQYF. CDR3 nucleotide sequence: TGCGCCAGCAGTGGGGGGGGGACCCCCTTCTACGAGCAGTACTTC.

This clone was seen just once. V and J are TRBV3-1 (or the pseudogene TRBV3-2) and TRBJ2-1; D is perhaps TRBD1 (6 bases). Per germline, CDR1 LGHDT and CDR2 YNNKEL (reference sequence). The CDR3 loop spans 14 amino acids. V was cut by 0 bases and J by 12 bases, with 15 bases left in between. The CDR3 nucleotides are TGTGCCAGCAGCCAAGATGGGGGCCCTTGGGGGCAGTTCTTC. Its protein is CASSQDGGPWGQFF.

This clone is a singleton in its sample. The J gene is TRBJ2-1, the V gene TRBV10-2; 9 nucleotides align to TRBD2. Per the germline V gene, CDR1 is WSHSY and CDR2 is SAAADI. The CDR3 loop spans 19 amino acids. Trimming cost V 6 bases and J 0 bases; bases outside gene matches: 15. CDR3: CASRGPGLAGGSSYNEQFF. Written as DNA, the CDR3 is TGCGCCAGCAGGGGACCGGGACTAGCCGGAGGGAGCTCCTACAATGAGCAGTTCTTC.

This clone was seen repeatedly, ten times or more. The V call is TRBV6-1, the J call TRBJ2-7, with D perhaps matching TRBD1 (6 bases). Germline values: CDR1 MNHNS, CDR2 SASEGT. The V end lost 0 bases, the J end lost 7 bases, and 16 bases lay between the germline ends. This CDR3 region has 15 residues. CDR3 nucleotides: TGTGCCAGCAGTGAAGCGGCTGGGGGCCCCGCAGAGCAGTACGTC. It specifies CASSEAAGGPAEQYV.

The rearrangement uses TRBV6-2 or TRBV6-3 and TRBJ2-7; D perhaps matches TRBD2 (5 bases). V lost 6 bases, J lost 5 bases, and 20 bases lay in between. The CDR3 spans 15 residues. Germline V gene lookup returns CDR1 MNHEY and CDR2 SVGEGT. As DNA, the CDR3 is TGTGCCAGCAGCCCGAGACTCTCCCTAGCCCACGAGCAGTACGTC. Protein: CASSPRLSLAHEQYV.

The chain employs TRBV6-5 and TRBJ2-1; D ambiguous. The germline V and J ends were trimmed by 4 bases and 6 bases, with 7 bases remaining between them. The CDR3 totals 12 residues. CDR1 is MNHEY and CDR2 is SVGAGI in the germline V gene. The CDR3 DNA follows: TGTGCCAGCAGTTCCCCTATCAATGAGCAGTTCTTC. It encodes CASSSPINEQFF.

This chain joins TRBV19 and TRBJ1-3; 10 positions agree with TRBD1. The CDR3 has 15 amino acids. Trimming at V came to 6 bases and at J to 0 bases, leaving 2 bases not matched to a gene. Germline V CDR1 and CDR2: LNHDA, SQIVND (reference sequence). DNA for the CDR3: TGTGCCAGTAGCGACAGGGGGCCCTCTGGAAACACCATATATTTT. Encoded protein: CASSDRGPSGNTIYF.

The chain has TRBV30 and TRBJ1-6; TRBD1 aligns across 7 bases. CDR1 is GTSNPN, CDR2 SVGIG, per germline (reference sequence). This CDR3 comprises 16 residues. After removal of 3 bases from V and 0 bases from J, the junction contained 5 bases not matched to a gene. The CDR3 DNA sequence: TGTGCCTGGAGCTCAGGGGGGAGCTCCTATAATTCACCCCTCCACTTT. Its translation: CAWSSGGSSYNSPLHF.

The chain uses TRBV7-2 and TRBJ1-6; TRBD1 matches at 7 bases. This CDR3 contains 16 residues. Trimming took 5 bases from V and 2 from J; bases not matched to a gene: 6. Per the germline V gene, CDR1 is SGHTA and CDR2 is FQGNSA. Here the CDR3 reads CASSPTGYPYNSPLHF. The CDR3 DNA follows: TGTGCCAGCAGCCCGACAGGGTACCCCTATAATTCACCCCTCCACTTT.

This chain uses TRBV6-2 or TRBV6-3 with TRBJ1-2, with D unresolved. Trimming stripped 4 bases from V and 2 bases from J, with 8 bases between. This CDR3 is 13 amino acids long. The germline gives CDR1 MNHEY, CDR2 SVGEGT. CDR3 in DNA: TGTGCCAGCAGTTTGGTCGGGAACTATGGCTACACCTTC. Translating it yields CASSLVGNYGYTF.

The genes are TRBV4-3 and TRBJ1-1; TRBD1 is a possible D gene (5 bases). Trimming stripped 0 bases from V and 4 bases from J, with 9 bases between. Germline V CDR1 and CDR2: LGHNA, YSLEER. The CDR3 runs to 14 residues. This chain's CDR3 is CASSQEVGGTEAFF. The DNA for the CDR3 is TGCGCCAGCAGCCAAGAAGTGGGGGGCACTGAAGCTTTCTTT.

V is TRBV11-3 and J is TRBJ2-2; D is unclear. The CDR3 runs 13 residues. Trimming cost V 1 base and J 6 bases, with 6 bases left between them. The germline gives CDR1 SGHNT, CDR2 YENEEA. The chain's CDR3 is CASSLGPAGELFF. DNA of the CDR3: TGTGCCAGCAGCTTAGGTCCCGCCGGGGAGCTGTTTTTT.

The V gene is TRBV6-5, the J gene TRBJ1-5; D ambiguous. Germline CDR1 is MNHEY and CDR2 is SVGAGI. The CDR3 runs to 14 residues. Trimming pared 0 bases from V and 9 bases from J, leaving 12 bases between. CDR3 residues: CASSYSRAGVPQHF. The CDR3 nucleotides read TGTGCCAGCAGTTACTCGAGGGCAGGTGTGCCCCAGCATTTT.

This clone was recorded once. The genes are TRBV5-6 and TRBJ1-5; 9 nucleotides match TRBD1. The CDR3 extends over 15 amino acids. V was clipped by 4 bases and J by 4 bases; unmatched bases: 6. Germline loops: CDR1 SGHDT, CDR2 YYEEEE. The CDR3 sequence: CASSVDRGRNQPQHF. The CDR3 DNA is TGTGCCAGCAGCGTGGACAGGGGAAGAAATCAGCCCCAGCATTTT.

The chain uses TRBV5-1 and TRBJ2-3; 10 bases are shared with TRBD2. The germline gives CDR1 SGHRS, CDR2 YFSETQ. This CDR3 is built from 15 residues. V shed 4 bases and J 4 bases; nucleotides not matched to a gene: 6. CDR3: CASSPLAGASDTQYF. CDR3 in DNA: TGCGCCAGCAGCCCCCTAGCGGGAGCGTCAGATACGCAGTATTTT.

The V call is TRBV24-1, the J call TRBJ2-5, with 9 bases matching TRBD2. Germline V gene data show CDR1 as KGHDR and CDR2 as SFDVKD. The V and J ends lost 1 base and 5 bases, in that order; junction bases with no gene match: 13. The CDR3 has 18 residues. Written as DNA, the CDR3 is TGTGCCACCAGTGATTTAGGGGGTTTAGCGGGAGTATGGGAGACCCAGTACTTC. It is translated as CATSDLGGLAGVWETQYF.

The chain has TRBV4-3 and TRBJ2-3; 13 nucleotides match TRBD2. Germline values: CDR1 LGHNA, CDR2 YSLEER. J lost 6 bases, V lost 0 bases, and 0 bases had no gene match. The CDR3 is made up of 15 amino acids. The CDR3 protein is CASSQEGLAGDTQYF. The DNA for the CDR3 is TGCGCCAGCAGCCAAGAGGGACTAGCGGGGGATACGCAGTATTTT.

The CDR3: CASSVVGAGVPYNEQFF. The CDR3 DNA reads as TGTGCCAGCAGCGTAGTGGGGGCGGGAGTCCCCTACAATGAGCAGTTCTTC. This chain links TRBV9 with TRBJ2-1; perhaps TRBD2 as D (7 bases). The CDR3 runs to 17 residues. Trimming took 0 bases from V and 2 from J, leaving 15 bases between them. CDR1 is SGDLS, CDR2 YYNGEE, per germline.

Only one count was recorded for this clone. The chain joins TRBV19 to TRBJ2-4, with 9 bases identical to TRBD2. From germline, CDR1 is LNHDA and CDR2 SQIVND (reference sequence). The CDR3 totals 15 residues. The V segment lost 3 bases and the J segment 9 bases; nucleotides outside the gene matches: 9. CDR3 nucleotides: TGTGCCAGTAGTATGAGGGGACTAGCCCACGGCATTCAGTACTTC. Its protein is CASSMRGLAHGIQYF. Based on the CDR3 plus reference TRBV19 and TRBJ2-4, the full variable domain is DGGITQSPKYLFRKEGQNVTLSCEQNLNHDAMYWYRQDPGQGLRLIYYSQIVNDFQKGDIAEGYSVSREKKESFPLTVTSAQKNPTAFYLCASSMRGLAHGIQYFGAGTRLSVL.

The chain has TRBV11-2 and TRBJ1-2; 7 bases agree with TRBD1. Germline CDR1 is SGHAT and CDR2 is FQNNGV. CDR3 length: 13 amino acids. Trimming at V came to 8 bases and at J to 4 bases, leaving 7 bases not matched to a gene. CDR3: CASGRQGPYGYTF. CDR3 DNA sequence: TGTGCCAGCGGGAGACAGGGCCCCTATGGCTACACCTTC.